Each of the 27 T cell receptor beta chains below was sequenced from the same sample in a study of T cell responses to AZD1222 COVID-19 vaccine. The assay was immunoSEQ multiplex PCR, and TCRdb's table has in-frame clones only and misses some. The sample lists approximately 130,000 clones, over 90% occurring once. This specimen was peripheral blood, taken on day 0 of AZD1222 vaccination. The receptors derive from an adult in good health.

The chain is built from TRBV15 and TRBJ2-5; possible D gene TRBD2, 6 bases. The CDR3 consists of 15 residues. Germline assignment: CDR1 LNHNV and CDR2 YYDKDF (reference sequence). V was trimmed by 0 bases and J by 4 bases, leaving 12 bases between them. CDR3 residues: CATSRDPGRGETQYF. In DNA, the CDR3 is TGTGCCACCAGCAGAGATCCAGGGCGGGGAGAGACCCAGTACTTC.

The rearrangement joins TRBV28 to TRBJ1-3; D call uncertain. This CDR3 has 13 residues. Germline V gene data show CDR1 as MDHEN and CDR2 as SYDVKM. V was shortened by 2 bases and J by 8 bases, with 10 bases between the two germline ends. The CDR3 loop is CASSLVGSDTIYF. The CDR3 DNA reads TGTGCCAGCAGTTTAGTTGGGAGTGACACCATATATTTT.

The chain combines TRBV20-1 with TRBJ2-7, with D possibly matching TRBD2 (6 bases). Germline V gene lookup returns CDR1 DFQATT and CDR2 SNEGSKA (reference sequence). CDR3 length: 11 amino acids. V dropped 7 bases and J dropped 1 base, with 8 bases sitting between them. DNA of the CDR3: TGCAGTGGTGCGGGGTCCTACGAGCAGTACTTC. It translates to CSGAGSYEQYF.

The chain combines TRBV28 with TRBJ1-2; D call uncertain. CDR1 and CDR2 from the germline V gene are MDHEN and SYDVKM. Trimming took off 3 bases at V and 9 bases at J, with 14 bases between the two ends. This CDR3 is 13 amino acids long. The CDR3 coding sequence is TGTGCCAGCAGTTTGCCGGTCTCCAATAGCTACACCTTC. Protein: CASSLPVSNSYTF.

This clone was found once. The genes are TRBV21-1 and TRBJ2-5; TRBD2 was called by the table and not checked on the DNA. TRBV21-1 is listed as a pseudogene. The CDR3 runs 15 residues. DNA of the CDR3: TGTGCCAGCAGCAAAATAGGGCACCGGGGGGAGACCCAGTACTTC. Residues: CASSKIGHRGETQYF.

The chain has TRBV11-2 and TRBJ2-5, with 7 bases fitting TRBD2. This CDR3 has 15 residues. Looked up from germline, CDR1 is SGHAT and CDR2 is FQNNGV. V trimming: 7 bases; J trimming: 5 bases; junction bases outside the gene matches: 13. The DNA for the CDR3 is TGTGCCAGCACCCTTGGGGGGGGGAGCGGGGAGACCCAGTACTTC. The encoded protein is CASTLGGGSGETQYF.

V is TRBV6-5 and J is TRBJ1-5; D is perhaps TRBD1 (6 bases). The CDR3 sequence is 16 residues long. Germline values: CDR1 MNHEY, CDR2 SVGAGI. Deletions cut 0 bases from V and 0 bases from J, with 9 bases between. CDR3 in DNA: TGTGCCAGCAGTTACTCCAGGACAGATAGCAATCAGCCCCAGCATTTT. Protein sequence: CASSYSRTDSNQPQHF.

This chain joins TRBV5-1 and TRBJ1-1; no definite D call. The V end was cut by 0 bases, the J end by 3 bases, with 15 bases between. Germline V gene lookup returns CDR1 SGHRS and CDR2 YFSETQ. CDR3 length equals 16 residues. CDR3 DNA: TGCGCCAGCAGCTTGGCCCCTTGGGGTAGGGACACTGAAGCTTTCTTT. It is translated as CASSLAPWGRDTEAFF.

This chain uses TRBV19 with TRBJ2-1, with 9 nucleotides matching TRBD1. Germline V lookup: CDR1 LNHDA, CDR2 SQIVND (reference sequence). The CDR3 sequence is 13 residues long. Unmatched junction bases numbered 7, after V lost 7 bases and J lost 9 bases. CDR3 protein: CASKGQGPGEQFF. DNA of the CDR3: TGTGCCAGTAAGGGACAGGGCCCCGGTGAGCAGTTCTTC.

The V gene is TRBV11-2, the J gene TRBJ1-5, with 8 bases that match TRBD1. CDR1 is SGHAT, CDR2 FQNNGV, per germline. Losses at the gene ends were 5 bases for V and 3 bases for J; bases not matched to a gene: 3. This CDR3 is built from 14 residues. The CDR3: CASSATGDNQPQHF. DNA of the CDR3: TGTGCCAGCAGCGCGACAGGGGACAATCAGCCCCAGCATTTT.

The CDR3 region is CASSPIGQGNYGYTF. The CDR3 region has the DNA TGTGCCAGCAGCCCGATCGGACAGGGGAACTATGGCTACACCTTC. The chain recombines TRBV5-6 with TRBJ1-2; 9 bases agree with TRBD1. Germline V gives CDR1 SGHDT, CDR2 YYEEEE. After removal of 4 bases from V and 2 bases from J, the junction contained 6 bases not matched to a gene. The length of the CDR3 is 15 residues.

This clone was recorded only once. The genes are TRBV6-5 and TRBJ2-7; 10 bases are a match to TRBD2. Trimming removed 6 bases from V and 3 bases from J; junction bases left unmatched: 8. The CDR3 loop spans 15 amino acids. Per germline, CDR1 MNHEY and CDR2 SVGAGI. The CDR3 spells CASSSTSGTGYEQYF. As DNA, the CDR3 is TGTGCCAGCAGCTCCACTAGCGGGACCGGCTACGAGCAGTACTTC.

The chain employs TRBV4-2 and TRBJ1-1; 7 nucleotides line up with TRBD1. Germline CDR1 reads LGHNA; CDR2 reads YNFKEQ. The V and J ends lost 3 bases and 3 bases, in that order; junction bases with no gene match: 4. The CDR3 consists of 14 residues. The CDR3 DNA sequence: TGTGCCAGCAGCCATACAGGGGACTACACTGAAGCTTTCTTT. It translates to CASSHTGDYTEAFF.

The V and J genes are TRBV6-5 and TRBJ2-7; 7 bases map to TRBD2. The CDR3 has 15 amino acids. Unmatched junction bases numbered 10, after V lost 6 bases and J lost 2 bases. Germline values: CDR1 MNHEY, CDR2 SVGAGI. In DNA form, the CDR3 reads TGTGCCAGCAGCTTCCCGACTAGCCGTCCCTACGAGCAGTACTTC. Translation: CASSFPTSRPYEQYF.

This rearrangement joins TRBV19 to TRBJ2-6; D is perhaps TRBD1 or TRBD2 (7 bases each). Germline loops: CDR1 LNHDA, CDR2 SQIVND (reference sequence). CDR3 size: 15 residues. Trimming pared 6 bases from V and 9 bases from J, leaving 18 bases between. The CDR3 nucleotides are TGTGCCAGTAGCCGACAGGGAGGGCAGGTCAACGTCCTGACTTTC. This gives the protein CASSRQGGQVNVLTF.

The chain carries TRBV9 and TRBJ2-7, with TRBD1 matching over 10 bases. This CDR3 region has 14 residues. The germline V gene has CDR1 SGDLS and CDR2 YYNGEE. Germline trimming cut 0 bases from V and 6 bases from J; bases unmatched to any gene: 3. CDR3 loop: CASSVDGTGVEQYF. In nucleotides, the CDR3 is TGTGCCAGCAGCGTAGATGGGACAGGGGTCGAGCAGTACTTC. The variable domain in full, completed from reference TRBV9 and TRBJ2-7, reads DSGVTQTPKHLITATGQRVTLRCSPRSGDLSVYWYQQSLDQGLQFLIQYYNGEERAKGNILERFSAQQFPDLHSELNLSSLELGDSALYFCASSVDGTGVEQYFGPGTRLTVT.

Written as DNA, the CDR3 is TGTGCCAGCAGCCAAGGTGTGGGACATTCCAACACCGGGGAGCTGTTTTTT. Its protein is CASSQGVGHSNTGELFF. V gene TRBV4-2 combines with J gene TRBJ2-2; D perhaps matches TRBD1 (6 bases). V was shortened by 1 base and J by 2 bases, with 14 bases between the two germline ends. The V gene's germline CDR1 is LGHNA and CDR2 YNFKEQ. This CDR3 spans 17 amino acids.

The genes are TRBV7-2 and TRBJ2-7; 9 nucleotides line up with TRBD2. J was trimmed by 5 bases and V by 9 bases; bases with no gene match: 11. Germline CDR1 reads SGHTA; CDR2 reads FQGNSA. CDR3 size: 14 residues. CDR3 in DNA: TGTGCCAGTCGGGTGGCGGGAGGGCCCAACGAGCAGTACTTC. It specifies CASRVAGGPNEQYF.

The V and J genes are TRBV11-2 and TRBJ1-1; no clear D gene. Germline values: CDR1 SGHAT, CDR2 FQNNGV. CDR3 length: 13 amino acids. Trimming pared 0 bases from V and 5 bases from J, leaving 7 bases between. The CDR3 region has the DNA TGTGCCAGCAGCTTAGAATGGGGAACTGAAGCTTTCTTT. It yields the protein CASSLEWGTEAFF.

The chain recombines TRBV13 with TRBJ2-1; no reliable D call. V lost 4 bases and J 8 bases, leaving 6 bases between the germline ends. Germline assignment: CDR1 PRHDT and CDR2 FYEKMQ (reference sequence). There are 11 residues in the CDR3. DNA for the CDR3: TGTGCCAGCAGCTCCAGATATGAGCAGTTCTTC. Residues: CASSSRYEQFF.

The chain uses TRBV3-1 (or the pseudogene TRBV3-2) and TRBJ2-3, with a weak D call TRBD1 (5 bases). CDR1 is LGHDT, CDR2 YNNKEL, per germline (reference sequence). The V end lost 4 bases, the J end lost 4 bases, and 9 bases lay between the germline ends. The length of the CDR3 is 13 residues. CDR3 DNA: TGTGCCAGCAGCCCAGGGTCCCCAGATACGCAGTATTTT. Translation: CASSPGSPDTQYF.

J is TRBJ1-3 and V is TRBV20-1; D gene unclear. The germline gives CDR1 DFQATT, CDR2 SNEGSKA (reference sequence). V lost 6 bases and J lost 3, with 6 bases in between. The CDR3 has 11 amino acids. The CDR3 DNA follows: TGCAGTGCCCCGAGTGGAAACACCATATATTTT. It is translated as CSAPSGNTIYF.

The chain joins TRBV7-2 to TRBJ1-2; D might be TRBD1 (5 bases). Trimming removed 6 bases at V and 0 bases at J, with 14 bases between. The germline V gene has CDR1 SGHTA and CDR2 FQGNSA. This CDR3 spans 15 amino acids. For the CDR3, the DNA is TGTGCCAGCAGAGCTAGAACAGGTTCTAACTATGGCTACACCTTC. This sequence encodes CASRARTGSNYGYTF.

This clone was seen once. Other DNA sequences from this sample encode an identical CDR3 as well. J is TRBJ1-5 and V is TRBV5-6; no firm D call. Trimming cost V 0 bases and J 1 base, with 5 bases left between them. This CDR3 has 14 amino acids. Germline V gives CDR1 SGHDT, CDR2 YYEEEE. CDR3 region: CASSLAGSNQPQHF. CDR3 coding DNA: TGTGCCAGCAGCTTGGCCGGGAGCAATCAGCCCCAGCATTTT.

In regard to this clone: Other DNA sequences in this specimen translate into the identical CDR3. The V gene is TRBV7-9, the J gene TRBJ2-7; D might be TRBD2 (5 bases). CDR3 length equals 12 residues. With 2 bases removed from V and 3 bases from J, the gap between germline ends came to 5 bases. Germline values: CDR1 SEHNR, CDR2 FQNEAQ (reference sequence). The CDR3 spells CASSLRDYEQYF. DNA for the CDR3: TGTGCCAGCAGCTTACGGGACTACGAGCAGTACTTC.

The CDR3 sequence is CASSFGGRYEQYF. The CDR3 nucleotides are TGTGCCAGCAGTTTCGGGGGGCGCTACGAGCAGTACTTC. The gene calls are TRBV12-3 or TRBV12-4 and TRBJ2-7; TRBD2 might be the D (7 bases). This CDR3 contains 13 residues. The germline V and J ends were trimmed by 3 bases and 3 bases, with 9 bases remaining between them.

This clone was detected once. The chain joins TRBV6-5 to TRBJ1-2, with 9 bases that match TRBD1. This CDR3 is built from 13 residues. J lost 7 bases, V lost 7 bases, and 7 bases had no gene match. Germline V lookup: CDR1 MNHEY, CDR2 SVGAGI. In DNA, the CDR3 is TGTGCCAGCACCCCCACAGGGGGCTTTGGCTACACCTTC. This gives the protein CASTPTGGFGYTF.